The 7 T cell receptor beta chains presented below share a single source sample, sequenced in a study of blood T cell repertoires in COVID-19. Assay: immunoSEQ multiplex PCR; the TCRdb copy retains only in-frame clones and omits some. This sample carries roughly 180,000 clones, 94% of them seen once, and the ten largest clones take about 0.8%. The specimen sequenced was peripheral blood. The receptors here all came from a young man with COVID-19, enrolled during active disease.

The chain links TRBV5-6 to TRBJ1-6; D is possibly TRBD1 (6 bases). V lost 2 bases, J lost 9 bases, and 15 bases lay in between. CDR3 length equals 15 residues. CDR1 and CDR2 from the germline V gene are SGHDT and YYEEEE. DNA for the CDR3: TGTGCCAGCAGCTTTTCAGGGGATGGGAGTTCACCCCTCCACTTT. Amino acids: CASSFSGDGSSPLHF.

V usage is TRBV6-5 and J usage is TRBJ1-2; 8 bases are a match to TRBD1. CDR1 is MNHEY and CDR2 is SVGAGI in the germline V gene. V gave up 4 bases and J gave up 2 bases; unmatched junction bases: 6. The CDR3 consists of 15 residues. CDR3 amino acids: CASSFGQGANYGYTF. In DNA form, the CDR3 reads TGTGCCAGCAGTTTCGGGCAGGGGGCCAACTATGGCTACACCTTC.

The chain couples TRBV3-1 (or the pseudogene TRBV3-2) to TRBJ2-7; TRBD2 agrees at 8 bases. J was trimmed by 2 bases and V by 2 bases; bases with no gene match: 2. The CDR3 extends over 14 amino acids. Germline V lookup: CDR1 LGHDT, CDR2 YNNKEL (reference sequence). In nucleotides, the CDR3 is TGTGCCAGCAGCCAATCCGGGGGGGCCTACGAGCAGTACTTC. This translates into CASSQSGGAYEQYF.

The CDR3 loop reads CASSFDRASGNTIYF. In nucleotides, the CDR3 is TGTGCCAGCAGCTTCGACAGAGCCTCTGGAAACACCATATATTTT. The V gene is TRBV5-4, the J gene TRBJ1-3; D is possibly TRBD1 (5 bases). The CDR3 sequence is 15 residues long. The V end lost 2 bases, the J end lost 0 bases, and 9 bases lay between the germline ends. Germline loops: CDR1 SGHNT, CDR2 YYREEE (reference sequence). The full variable domain, rest sourced from reference TRBV5-4 and TRBJ1-3, is ETGVTQSPTHLIKTRGQQVTLRCSSQSGHNTVSWYQQALGQGPQFIFQYYREEENGRGNFPPRFSGLQFPNYSSELNVNALELDDSALYLCASSFDRASGNTIYFGEGSWLTVV.

This clone has only one observation. The chain recombines TRBV2 with TRBJ1-1; D is perhaps TRBD1 (6 bases). Germline loops: CDR1 SNHLY, CDR2 FYNNEI. Trimming removed 2 bases at V and 6 bases at J, with 13 bases between. This CDR3 comprises 14 residues. This CDR3 is CASSESYEGAEAFF. The CDR3 nucleotides are TGTGCCAGCAGTGAAAGTTATGAGGGGGCTGAAGCTTTCTTT.

V and J are TRBV2 and TRBJ1-2; maybe TRBD1 (6 bases). The germline gives CDR1 SNHLY, CDR2 FYNNEI. V was trimmed by 5 bases and J by 4 bases, leaving 14 bases between them. This CDR3 contains 14 residues. CDR3 sequence: CASSFTGKGYGYTF. The CDR3 DNA sequence: TGTGCCAGCAGTTTTACAGGGAAGGGCTATGGCTACACCTTC. Combining the CDR3 with reference TRBV2 and TRBJ1-2 gives the whole variable domain EPEVTQTPSHQVTQMGQEVILRCVPISNHLYFYWYRQILGQKVEFLVSFYNNEISEKSEIFDDQFSVERPDGSNFTLKIRSTKLEDSAMYFCASSFTGKGYGYTFGSGTRLTVV.

The V call is TRBV6-4, the J call TRBJ1-5; D gene unclear. Germline-derived CDR1 and CDR2 are MRHNA and SNTAGT. V was pared by 4 bases and J by 4 bases, with 8 bases between. The CDR3 is made up of 13 amino acids. The CDR3 here is CASSVTVNQPQHF. The CDR3 DNA follows: TGTGCCAGCAGTGTTACAGTAAATCAGCCCCAGCATTTT.